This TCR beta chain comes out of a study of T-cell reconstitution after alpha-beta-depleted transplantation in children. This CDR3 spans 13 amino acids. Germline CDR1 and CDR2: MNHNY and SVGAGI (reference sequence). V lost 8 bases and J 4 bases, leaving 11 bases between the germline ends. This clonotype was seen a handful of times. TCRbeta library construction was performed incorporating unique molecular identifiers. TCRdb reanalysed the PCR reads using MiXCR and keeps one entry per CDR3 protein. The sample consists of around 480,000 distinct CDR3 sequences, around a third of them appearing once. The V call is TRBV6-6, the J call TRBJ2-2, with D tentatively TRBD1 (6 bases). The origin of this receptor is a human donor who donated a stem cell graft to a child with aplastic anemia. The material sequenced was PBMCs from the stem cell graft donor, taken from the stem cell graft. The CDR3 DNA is TGTGCCAGCGGACAGCAGTTCACCGGGGAGCTGTTTTTT. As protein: CASGQQFTGELFF.